This T cell receptor beta chain was identified in a study of blood T cell repertoires in COVID-19 (dated by TCRdb to 2018 to 2021). At the level of the whole study: Samples covering the acute and convalescent phases of COVID-19 were provided by collaborators in the United States, Italy and Spain. The dataset comprised deeply sampled blood TCRbeta repertoires from subjects exposed to, actively infected with, or recovered from COVID-19. Sample metadata almost always included a de-identified subject ID, COVID-19 status, age in years and sex. Samples were obtained from the ongoing ImmuneRACE study (first 160 participants) and from about 1,300 subjects provided by 6 global collaborators. HLA class I and class II types, where available, came from metadata supplied by the sample provider rather than from assay-based typing. The prospective study material was composed of cDNA or gDNA derived from T cells, B-cell-depleted T cells, or PBMCs. The repertoires were released in a freely available public database intended as a resource for research on the immune response to SARS-CoV-2. The research as a whole found: Clinical and demographic metadata were provided uncurated, with the amount varying by source and participant.

The table lists this clone with a count of one. The antigen it recognizes is unknown. There are no base qualities to consult, and no much larger clone falls within one base. The collaborating institutions used their own protocols to collect whole blood in K2EDTA tubes. Collaborator samples were shipped for TCRbeta analysis as frozen whole blood, isolated PBMCs, or DNA extracted from either sample type. TCRbeta CDR3 regions were amplified from genomic DNA using the immunoSEQ Assay, a bias-controlled multiplex PCR. As for the original processing: Within the assay, amplification of reference gene primers was used to estimate how many nucleated cells each sample contained. To quantify the absolute abundance of each unique TCRbeta CDR3 rearrangement, sequence reads were collapsed and filtered. For each sample, productive Simpson clonality was calculated as the square root of Simpson's diversity index over productive rearrangements. In TCRdb, the immuneACCESS table is reduced to in-frame sequences with V and J assigned. These tables do not hold every clone; where another copy was compared, an unresolved V gene accounts for under half, and the others remain unexplained. V, J and clone size derive from that table, while D and trimming were established from the DNA sequence. The table for this sample lists 150,000 or so clones; 74% of them were counted only once. The top ten clones comprise less than 3% of the sample.

V and J lose 6 bases and 2 bases, and a span of 14 bases separates them. Taken from the germline V gene, the CDR1 and CDR2 loops are MDHEN and SYDVKM. The CDR3 numbers 15 residues from cysteine through phenylalanine. CDR3 DNA is the only sequence kept; it has 45 bases, read in frame from the first base. Sample: peripheral blood. The receptor comes from a woman aged 80 or over with acute or convalescent COVID-19. The chain was built from TRBV28 and TRBJ2-1; tentative D gene TRBD1, with 7 bases matching. The CDR3 protein sequence reads: CASRLAGTAYNEQFF. The bases read TGTGCCAGCAGACTAGCCGGGACAGCCTACAATGAGCAGTTCTTC.